This T cell receptor beta chain was observed in a study of cytomegalovirus exposure and HLA in healthy donors. Amplification used 60 Vbeta primers and 13 Jbeta primers. Method: immunoSEQ multiplex PCR; TCRdb's copy keeps in-frame clones and lacks some. The sample lists roughly 99,000 clones, more than 70% occurring once. Sequenced material: PBMCs. The receptor comes from a middle-aged woman in good health and CMV-seronegative.

Here the CDR3 reads CASSQQTGSSGNTIYF. In DNA, the CDR3 is TGCGCCAGCAGCCAACAAACAGGGAGCTCTGGAAACACCATATATTTT. The gene calls are TRBV4-1 and TRBJ1-3, with D tentatively TRBD1 (6 bases). Per the germline V gene, CDR1 is MGHRA and CDR2 is YSYEKL. V was shortened by 2 bases and J by 0 bases, with 11 bases between the two germline ends. This CDR3 region has 16 residues.